This T cell receptor beta chain emerged from a study of T cells after yellow fever vaccination. Details on this clonotype: Antigen: not known.

The study, taken as a whole, reports: Most primary-vaccination clones recurred post-booster (roughly 96% CD4, 88% CD8).

Germline loops: CDR1 SGHRS, CDR2 YFSETQ. The CDR3 totals 17 residues. V gave up 0 bases and J gave up 4 bases, with 17 bases separating them. TCRdb reprocessed the 5' RACE reads via MiXCR and lists one record per CDR3 protein. This sample has about 510,000 distinct CDR3 sequences, with 20% to 25% found just once. V usage is TRBV5-1 and J usage is TRBJ1-3; possible D gene TRBD1, 6 bases. This receptor was taken from a man younger than 35 who received the YFV17D yellow fever vaccine. Source: PBMCs, taken around 3 weeks after the first yellow fever vaccination. The CDR3 reads CASSLVGRQVGGNTIYF. The CDR3 nucleotides are TGCGCCAGCAGCTTGGTTGGTCGACAGGTGGGCGGAAACACCATATATTTT.